This TCR beta chain was documented in a study of T cell responses to AZD1222 COVID-19 vaccine. Study background: Pooled together were second doses at about 4 or about 12 weeks.

Looked up from germline, CDR1 is MDHEN and CDR2 is SYDVKM. Between the trimmed V and J ends, which lost 5 bases and 5 bases, there was a span of 21 bases. The CDR3 is 16 residues long. Study-level results: Donors, mostly white British, included more females; clonal diversity was possibly underestimated. Only 5 or 6 AZD1222 recipients were seropositive at baseline. Nearly half of spike-specific TCRs reportedly target variant regions that are unmutated in the B.1.351 and B.1.1.7 variants.

Regarding this clone: Its matching antigen is unknown.

Repertoires were generated with immunoSEQ multiplex PCR, while TCRdb's copy carries only in-frame clones and drops some. The sample lists 100,000 to 150,000 clones; 92% were seen once. The origin of this receptor is an adult in good health. The chain joins TRBV28 to TRBJ2-5, with D perhaps TRBD1 (6 bases). The source material was peripheral blood, sampled on day 0 of AZD1222 vaccination. CDR3 DNA sequence: TGTGCCAGCAGTCCCCTCAGGGGCGCGTTGGGTGAGACCCAGTACTTC. It specifies CASSPLRGALGETQYF.